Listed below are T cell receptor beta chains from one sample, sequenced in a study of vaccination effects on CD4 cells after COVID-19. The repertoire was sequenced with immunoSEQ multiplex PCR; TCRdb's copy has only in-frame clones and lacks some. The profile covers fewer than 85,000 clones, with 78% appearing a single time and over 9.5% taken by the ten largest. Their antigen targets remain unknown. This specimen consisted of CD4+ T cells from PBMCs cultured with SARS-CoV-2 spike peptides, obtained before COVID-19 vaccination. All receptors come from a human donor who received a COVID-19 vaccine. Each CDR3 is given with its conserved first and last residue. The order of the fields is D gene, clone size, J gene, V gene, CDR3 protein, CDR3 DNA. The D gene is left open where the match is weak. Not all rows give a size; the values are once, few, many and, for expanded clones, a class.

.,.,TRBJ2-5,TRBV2,CASRQSGGAQYF,TGTGCCAGCAGACAAAGTGGCGGGGCCCAGTACTTC
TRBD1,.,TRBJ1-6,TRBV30,CAWDRDRANSPLHF,TGTGCCTGGGACCGGGACAGGGCTAATTCACCCCTCCACTTT
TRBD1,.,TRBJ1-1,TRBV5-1,CASNLTPGTGGGDTEAFF,TGCGCCAGCAACCTTACCCCCGGGACAGGTGGAGGGGACACTGAAGCTTTCTTT
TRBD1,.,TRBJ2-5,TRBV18,CASSSTGARETQYF,TGTGCCAGCTCATCTACAGGGGCCCGAGAGACCCAGTACTTC
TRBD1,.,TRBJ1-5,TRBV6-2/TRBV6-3,CASNPDRDNQPQHF,TGTGCCAGCAACCCGGACAGGGACAATCAGCCCCAGCATTTT
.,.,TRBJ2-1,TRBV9,CASSVIPHTRDHNEQFF,TGTGCCAGCAGCGTAATCCCACATACTAGGGACCACAATGAGCAGTTCTTC
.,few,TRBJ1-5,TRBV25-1,CASSEYIGDQPQHF,TGTGCCAGCAGTGAATATATAGGCGATCAGCCCCAGCATTTT
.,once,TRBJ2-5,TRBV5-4,CASSGLGGGETQYF,TGTGCCAGCAGCGGACTGGGGGGCGGGGAGACCCAGTACTTC
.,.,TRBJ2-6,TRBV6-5,CASSRWSSGANVLTF,TGTGCCAGCAGCCGATGGAGCTCTGGGGCCAACGTCCTGACTTTC
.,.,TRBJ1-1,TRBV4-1,CASRGPTMNTEAFF,TGCGCCAGCAGGGGACCGACAATGAACACTGAAGCTTTCTTT
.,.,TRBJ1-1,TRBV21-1,CASSGGKTGPEAFF,TGTGCCAGCAGCGGGGGGAAGACAGGGCCTGAAGCTTTCTTT
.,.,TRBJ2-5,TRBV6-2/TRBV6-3,CASSYLGPGETQYF,TGTGCCAGCAGTTACCTAGGCCCAGGGGAGACCCAGTACTTC
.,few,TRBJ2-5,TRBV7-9,CASSWTGRGETQYF,TGTGCCAGCAGCTGGACAGGTCGGGGGGAGACCCAGTACTTC
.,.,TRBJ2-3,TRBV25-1,CASSEGLALSTDTQYF,TGTGCCAGCAGTGAGGGACTGGCGCTTAGCACAGATACGCAGTATTTT
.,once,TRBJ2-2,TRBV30,CAGNPGFANTGELFF,TGTGCCGGAAACCCAGGGTTCGCGAACACCGGGGAGCTGTTTTTT
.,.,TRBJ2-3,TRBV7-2,CASSLVGYLALTDTQYF,TGTGCCAGCAGCTTAGTCGGGTATTTGGCCCTCACAGATACGCAGTATTTT
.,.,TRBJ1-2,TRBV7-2,CASSPQENYGYTF,TGTGCCAGCAGCCCACAGGAAAACTATGGCTACACCTTC
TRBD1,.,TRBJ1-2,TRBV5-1,CASSSLPRGQDYGYTF,TGCGCCAGCAGCTCCCTCCCCAGGGGGCAAGACTATGGCTACACCTTC
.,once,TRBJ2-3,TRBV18,CASSPPWGAPHTDTQYF,TGTGCCAGCTCACCACCTTGGGGGGCCCCTCACACAGATACGCAGTATTTT
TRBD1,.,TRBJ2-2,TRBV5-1,CASSYDRGNTGELFF,TGCGCCAGCAGCTACGACAGGGGGAACACCGGGGAGCTGTTTTTT